This T cell receptor (beta chain) is from a study of blood T cells in healthy people across ages. Whole-study context: For every two T cells, template switching captured about one barcoded beta molecule.

A sample-barcoded 5' primer and a J-beta primer mix were used in a second PCR of roughly 7 to 12 cycles. TCRdb processed the 5' RACE reads anew with MiXCR; each CDR3 protein has one entry. Of 800,000 to 1,000,000 distinct CDR3 sequences listed, under 50% were seen once; the top ten hold roughly 12%. Looked up from germline, CDR1 is LGHDT and CDR2 is YNNKEL (reference sequence). The CDR3 is 14 residues long. V was shortened by 4 bases and J by 14 bases, with 18 bases between the two germline ends. The sample holds one count of this clonotype. The source material was blood. The sequence came from a man aged 25-45 years in good health. The chain links TRBV3-1 to TRBJ1-6, with D unclear. The CDR3 region has the DNA TGTGCCAGCAGCCTCAGGACCGACCATTTGACCCTCCACTTT. Protein: CASSLRTDHLTLHF. The full variable domain, with the rest looked up from reference TRBV3-1 and TRBJ1-6, is DTAVSQTPKYLVTQMGNDKSIKCEQNLGHDTMYWYKQDSKKFLKIMFSYNNKELIINETVPNRFSPKSPDKAHLNLHINSLELGDSAVYFCASSLRTDHLTLHFGNGTRLTVT.